Listed below are T cell receptor beta chains from one sample, sequenced in a study of beta chain features in type 1 diabetes. Sequenced by immunoSEQ multiplex PCR; TCRdb stores in-frame clones only, minus some. The top ten hold roughly 0.017% of the sample, which has about 360,000 clones, around 13% seen once. The material sequenced was naive CD4+ T cells from blood. The receptors derive from a man aged 18 to 35 in good health. CDR3s include the opening cysteine and the closing phenylalanine or tryptophan. Each record gives: clone size, J gene, V gene, D gene, CDR3 DNA, CDR3 protein. D genes are given only for firm matches. Expanded clones are given a class, and other clones once, few, many or no size at all.

clone size: few
J gene: TRBJ2-1
V gene: TRBV6-5
D gene: TRBD1
CDR3 DNA: TGTGCCAGCAGTTATTCCGCCGGGACAGGGTACTTCTTC
CDR3 protein: CASSYSAGTGYFF

clone size: NA
J gene: TRBJ1-1
V gene: TRBV7-9
D gene: NA
CDR3 DNA: TGTGCCAGCAGGGGGGGGTTGGGCAGGAGTAATGAAGCTTTCTTT
CDR3 protein: CASRGGLGRSNEAFF

clone size: NA
J gene: TRBJ1-1
V gene: TRBV29-1
D gene: NA
CDR3 DNA: TGCAGTATCCGGAGCCCTCGGAACACTGAAGCTTTCTTT
CDR3 protein: CSIRSPRNTEAFF

clone size: few
J gene: TRBJ2-3
V gene: TRBV6-5
D gene: NA
CDR3 DNA: TGTGCCAGCATTCGAGGTGATACGCAGTATTTT
CDR3 protein: CASIRGDTQYF

clone size: NA
J gene: TRBJ1-5
V gene: TRBV19
D gene: NA
CDR3 DNA: TGTGCCAGTAGTATGGGAGGGCTCCAGCCCCAGCATTTT
CDR3 protein: CASSMGGLQPQHF

clone size: NA
J gene: TRBJ2-5
V gene: TRBV9
D gene: TRBD2
CDR3 DNA: TGTGCCAGCAGCGTAGTGGCTAGCGGGGGGATACGCCAAGAGACCCAGTACTTC
CDR3 protein: CASSVVASGGIRQETQYF

clone size: NA
J gene: TRBJ1-2
V gene: TRBV25-1
D gene: NA
CDR3 DNA: TGTGCCAGCAGTGAATACCTCCTTGGCTACACCTTC
CDR3 protein: CASSEYLLGYTF

clone size: NA
J gene: TRBJ2-7
V gene: TRBV25-1
D gene: NA
CDR3 DNA: TGTGCCAGTTCACAGTCCAGGATCTCCTACGAGCAGTACTTC
CDR3 protein: CASSQSRISYEQYF

clone size: few
J gene: TRBJ2-2
V gene: TRBV11-2
D gene: TRBD1
CDR3 DNA: TGTGCCAGCAGCCCCTTAGGGGGCGACGCCGGGGAGCTGTTTTTT
CDR3 protein: CASSPLGGDAGELFF

clone size: NA
J gene: TRBJ2-7
V gene: TRBV18
D gene: NA
CDR3 DNA: TGTGCCAGCTCACCAGACAAAACCTACGAGCAGTACTTC
CDR3 protein: CASSPDKTYEQYF

clone size: few
J gene: TRBJ2-2
V gene: TRBV29-1
D gene: NA
CDR3 DNA: TGCAGCGTTGAATCGGGGGTGACCGGGGAGCTGTTTTTT
CDR3 protein: CSVESGVTGELFF

clone size: NA
J gene: TRBJ1-4
V gene: TRBV19
D gene: NA
CDR3 DNA: TGTGCCAGTAGTATTATTCAAGCCCGCCGAGGTGAAAAACTGTTTTTT
CDR3 protein: CASSIIQARRGEKLFF

clone size: few
J gene: TRBJ2-5
V gene: TRBV15
D gene: NA
CDR3 DNA: TGTGCCACCAGCAGGGGAGCCGGGGTCCAGATCCAAGAGACCCAGTACTTC
CDR3 protein: CATSRGAGVQIQETQYF

clone size: few
J gene: TRBJ2-1
V gene: TRBV7-2
D gene: NA
CDR3 DNA: TGTGCCAGCAGCTGGGGGCTAGCGGCAATATACAATGAGCAGTTCTTC
CDR3 protein: CASSWGLAAIYNEQFF

clone size: many
J gene: TRBJ2-7
V gene: TRBV5-4
D gene: NA
CDR3 DNA: TGTGCCAGCAGCTTGGAACAGGGCTACGAGCAGTACTTC
CDR3 protein: CASSLEQGYEQYF

clone size: NA
J gene: TRBJ1-5
V gene: TRBV19
D gene: NA
CDR3 DNA: TGTGCCAGTACCGTACAGCCTCAGCCCCAGCATTTT
CDR3 protein: CASTVQPQPQHF

clone size: NA
J gene: TRBJ2-1
V gene: TRBV11-3
D gene: TRBD1
CDR3 DNA: TGTGCCAGCAGCCGACAGGGTTACAATGAGCAGTTCTTC
CDR3 protein: CASSRQGYNEQFF

clone size: few
J gene: TRBJ1-1
V gene: TRBV4-1
D gene: TRBD1
CDR3 DNA: TGCGCCAGCAGCCAACCGGGACAGGCACGGTACCTGAACACTGAAGCTTTCTTT
CDR3 protein: CASSQPGQARYLNTEAFF

clone size: few
J gene: TRBJ1-2
V gene: TRBV28
D gene: NA
CDR3 DNA: TGTGCCAGCAGCGACGGGGGAAACTATGGCTACACCTTC
CDR3 protein: CASSDGGNYGYTF

clone size: NA
J gene: TRBJ2-1
V gene: TRBV7-8
D gene: TRBD2
CDR3 DNA: TGTGCCAGCACCCAGGGTAGCGGGCGCTCCTACAATGAGCAGTTCTTC
CDR3 protein: CASTQGSGRSYNEQFF

clone size: few
J gene: TRBJ2-1
V gene: TRBV7-9
D gene: NA
CDR3 DNA: TGTGCCAGCAGCCCCGGGGGGTGGCAGGGGAATTCCAATGAGCAGTTCTTC
CDR3 protein: CASSPGGWQGNSNEQFF

clone size: few
J gene: TRBJ2-7
V gene: TRBV7-2
D gene: NA
CDR3 DNA: TGTGCCAGCAGCCCCGCCTACGAGCAGTACTTC
CDR3 protein: CASSPAYEQYF